These T cell receptor beta chains were read from a single sample in a study of blood T cells in healthy people across ages. One entry per CDR3 protein results from TCRdb running MiXCR on the 5' RACE reads. Found here are around 1,700,000 distinct CDR3 sequences, 28% of them singletons; the top ten hold about 8%. Sequences were obtained from blood. These receptors came from a woman aged 25 to 39 in good health. Both conserved end residues are part of each CDR3. Each record gives: V gene, J gene, D gene, clone size, CDR3 protein, CDR3 DNA. A D gene is named only where the DNA matches it firmly. The size entry is marked missing in some rows and otherwise reads once, few, many or a size class.

TRBV9	TRBJ2-5	.	few	CASSPMNLETQYF	TGTGCCAGCAGCCCCATGAATCTGGAGACCCAGTACTTC
TRBV7-2	TRBJ2-4	TRBD1	few	CASSSDRGFLNIQYF	TGTGCCAGCAGCTCGGACAGGGGGTTCCTGAACATTCAGTACTTC
TRBV20-1	TRBJ2-4	.	.	CSAPRLGGENIQYF	TGCAGTGCTCCGCGGCTAGGAGGAGAAAACATTCAGTACTTC
TRBV12-3/TRBV12-4	TRBJ1-2	TRBD1	.	CASSSRTGNGYTF	TGTGCCAGCAGTTCCCGGACAGGGAATGGCTACACCTTC
TRBV6-5	TRBJ2-3	TRBD2	.	CASSSLGGRVADTQYF	TGTGCCAGCAGTTCCCTAGGAGGGAGGGTCGCAGATACGCAGTATTTT
TRBV27	TRBJ1-2	TRBD1	.	CASILMTGNYGYTF	TGTGCCAGCATTCTGATGACAGGGAACTATGGCTACACCTTC
TRBV3-1	TRBJ2-3	TRBD1	.	CASSPDRGQGDTQYF	TGTGCCAGCAGCCCGGACAGGGGGCAGGGAGATACGCAGTATTTT
TRBV5-1	TRBJ2-5	.	many	CASSSQGAETQYF	TGTGCCAGCAGTTCCCAAGGCGCGGAGACCCAGTACTTC
TRBV29-1	TRBJ1-6	.	many	CSVEWGGNSPLHF	TGCAGCGTTGAATGGGGGGGTAATTCACCCCTCCACTTT
TRBV12-3/TRBV12-4	TRBJ1-3	.	.	CASKGSSGNTIYF	TGTGCCAGCAAAGGCTCCTCTGGAAACACCATATATTTT
TRBV27	TRBJ2-5	TRBD1	many	CASSLWDRGQETQYF	TGTGCCAGCAGTTTATGGGACAGGGGCCAAGAGACCCAGTACTTC
TRBV6-2/TRBV6-3	TRBJ2-7	TRBD2	many	CASSTGLAGQYEQYF	TGTGCCAGCAGCACCGGGCTAGCGGGACAATACGAGCAGTACTTC
TRBV20-1	TRBJ2-4	.	many	CSAPRRGNIQYF	TGCAGTGCTCCTCGACGGGGGAACATTCAGTACTTC
TRBV5-1	TRBJ2-5	TRBD1	.	CASSLEDRGLETQYF	TGCGCCAGCAGCCTAGAGGACAGGGGGCTGGAGACCCAGTACTTC
TRBV28	TRBJ1-2	TRBD1	.	CASTRTGDSNYGYTF	TGTGCCAGCACCAGGACAGGGGACAGCAACTATGGCTACACCTTC
TRBV28	TRBJ2-7	.	many	CASSLGLSEQYF	TGTGCCAGCAGCTTAGGATTATCCGAGCAGTACTTC
TRBV28	TRBJ2-7	TRBD1	few	CVSSLWGRGLDEQYF	TGTGTCAGCAGTTTATGGGGCAGGGGGCTCGACGAGCAGTACTTC
TRBV7-2	TRBJ2-2	TRBD2	once	CASSRLAGGTIGELFF	TGTGCCAGCAGCCGGCTAGCGGGAGGGACAATCGGGGAGCTGTTTTTT
TRBV29-1	TRBJ1-1	.	.	CSVEGDGWGTEAFF	TGCAGCGTTGAAGGTGACGGCTGGGGGACTGAAGCTTTCTTT
TRBV5-1	TRBJ2-1	TRBD1	many	CASSPAAGTGWNEQFF	TGCGCCAGCAGCCCAGCCGCCGGGACAGGGTGGAATGAGCAGTTCTTC
TRBV27	TRBJ2-1	.	.	CARSSAGQYNEQFF	TGTGCCCGCAGTTCCGCGGGACAGTACAATGAGCAGTTCTTC
TRBV20-1	TRBJ1-2	.	.	CSAREVAGDYGYTF	TGCAGTGCTAGAGAGGTCGCAGGGGACTATGGCTACACCTTC
TRBV14	TRBJ1-2	.	.	CASSQGRRGSYTF	TGTGCCAGCAGCCAAGGAAGGCGTGGGAGCTACACCTTC
TRBV6-2/TRBV6-3	TRBJ2-7	TRBD1	.	CASSYLGQGEEQYF	TGTGCCAGCAGTTACCTCGGGCAGGGGGAAGAGCAGTACTTC
TRBV21-1	TRBJ2-1	.	few	CASQQISNEQFF	TGTGCCAGTCAGCAAATATCCAATGAGCAGTTCTTC
TRBV7-6	TRBJ2-1	.	many	CASSPTGTGNNEQFF	TGTGCCAGCAGCCCCACAGGGACTGGAAATAATGAGCAGTTCTTC
TRBV29-1	TRBJ2-2	.	.	CSVSGHTGELFF	TGCAGCGTTAGCGGGCACACCGGGGAGCTGTTTTTT
TRBV24-1	TRBJ2-1	.	once	CATSDFRERRSYNEQFF	TGTGCCACCAGTGATTTTAGGGAGAGACGGTCCTACAATGAGCAGTTCTTC
TRBV28	TRBJ2-3	TRBD1	.	CASSQPRAYGQARPDTQYF	TGTGCCAGCAGTCAACCCAGGGCGTACGGACAGGCAAGGCCGGATACGCAGTATTTT
TRBV12-3/TRBV12-4	TRBJ1-1	.	.	CASSSPSQAGRVNTEAFF	TGTGCCAGCAGTTCCCCGTCCCAGGCAGGGAGGGTTAACACTGAAGCTTTCTTT
TRBV28	TRBJ1-2	.	.	CASRIQGWSESNYGYTF	TGTGCCAGCAGGATACAGGGTTGGAGCGAATCGAACTATGGCTACACCTTC
TRBV20-1	TRBJ2-7	TRBD2	.	CSARGSSGRTDPYEQYF	TGCAGTGCTAGAGGATCGAGCGGGAGGACCGACCCCTACGAGCAGTACTTC
TRBV27	TRBJ2-5	TRBD2	few	CASSLSELAREQYF	TGTGCCAGCAGTTTATCGGAACTAGCGCGGGAGCAGTACTTC
TRBV29-1	TRBJ1-1	TRBD1	.	CSVADLPGGGTEAFF	TGCAGCGTTGCGGACCTTCCAGGGGGGGGCACTGAAGCTTTCTTT
TRBV29-1	TRBJ2-1	.	.	CSVAAVNSNEQFF	TGCAGTGTTGCGGCGGTTAATAGCAATGAGCAGTTCTTC
TRBV9	TRBJ2-3	TRBD2	.	CASSESSGSTDTQYF	TGTGCCAGCAGCGAGAGTAGCGGGAGCACAGATACGCAGTATTTT
TRBV10-3	TRBJ2-1	TRBD2	.	CAISEVPSGVYNEQFF	TGTGCCATCAGTGAAGTTCCTAGCGGGGTCTACAACGAGCAGTTCTTC
TRBV7-2	TRBJ2-1	.	.	CVSSLAPTGAGTNEQFF	TGTGTCAGCAGCTTAGCACCAACAGGAGCAGGAACCAATGAGCAGTTCTTC
TRBV7-9	TRBJ2-1	TRBD2	few	CASSHEGSGEDEQFF	TGTGCCAGCAGCCATGAAGGAAGCGGGGAGGATGAGCAGTTCTTC
TRBV12-3/TRBV12-4	TRBJ2-1	.	few	CASSLVVEYEQFF	TGTGCCAGCAGTTTAGTGGTCGAGTATGAGCAGTTCTTC
TRBV10-2	TRBJ2-1	.	many	CASKPSVDNEQFF	TGCGCCAGCAAGCCCTCCGTTGACAATGAGCAGTTCTTC
TRBV29-1	TRBJ1-2	.	many	CSAPGQNNYGYTF	TGCAGCGCTCCGGGACAAAATAACTATGGCTACACCTTC
TRBV19	TRBJ1-5	TRBD1	once	CATTTDRPLNQPQHF	TGTGCCACTACCACGGACAGGCCGCTCAATCAGCCCCAGCATTTT
TRBV12-3/TRBV12-4	TRBJ2-3	.	many	CASSFRSGTQYF	TGTGCCAGCAGTTTCCGTTCTGGTACGCAGTATTTT
TRBV5-1	TRBJ2-6	.	few	CASRTGGGYSGANVLTF	TGCGCCAGCCGAACAGGGGGAGGGTACTCTGGGGCCAACGTCCTGACTTTC
TRBV7-2	TRBJ2-7	TRBD2	.	CASSLQSGGSSYEQYF	TGTGCCAGCAGCCTCCAAAGCGGGGGGTCCTCCTACGAGCAGTACTTC
TRBV6-1	TRBJ2-5	TRBD2	few	CASSEQRGQRETQYF	TGTGCCAGCAGTGAACAGCGGGGGCAGAGAGAGACCCAGTACTTC
TRBV19	TRBJ2-7	TRBD1	few	CASSSTGGPPYEQYF	TGTGCCAGTTCATCCACAGGGGGCCCCCCCTACGAGCAGTACTTC
TRBV14	TRBJ2-7	.	once	CASSQDTGTKVFYEQYF	TGTGCCAGCAGCCAAGATACAGGGACCAAGGTCTTCTACGAGCAGTACTTC
TRBV9	TRBJ2-7	TRBD1	few	CASSVEQGANEQYF	TGTGCCAGCAGCGTAGAACAGGGGGCCAACGAGCAGTACTTC
TRBV14	TRBJ2-1	.	.	CASSPSMEDSLVEQFF	TGTGCCAGCAGCCCGTCGATGGAGGACAGTTTGGTTGAGCAGTTCTTC
TRBV6-1	TRBJ1-5	TRBD1	.	CASSVDRGRSNQPQHF	TGTGCCAGCAGCGTGGACAGGGGAAGAAGCAATCAGCCCCAGCATTTT
TRBV4-1	TRBJ2-2	.	.	CAGSQGPGELFF	TGCGCCGGCAGCCAGGGACCCGGGGAGCTGTTTTTT
TRBV5-1	TRBJ2-7	TRBD2	.	CASSLSQPGLVSYEQYF	TGCGCCAGCAGCTTGAGTCAACCGGGACTAGTCTCCTACGAGCAGTACTTC
TRBV12-3/TRBV12-4	TRBJ2-7	.	few	CASSKGNEQYF	TGTGCCAGCAGTAAGGGAAACGAGCAGTACTTC
TRBV7-9	TRBJ2-3	.	few	CASSPQGSSRDTQYF	TGTGCCAGCAGTCCTCAGGGCAGCTCAAGAGATACGCAGTATTTT
TRBV12-5	TRBJ1-5	.	.	CASGPQKIFRPQHF	TGTGCTAGTGGCCCGCAAAAGATATTTCGGCCCCAGCATTTT
TRBV5-1	TRBJ2-1	TRBD2	.	CASSLGSGGNVDEQFF	TGCGCCAGCAGCTTGGGATCGGGGGGGAATGTCGATGAGCAGTTCTTC
TRBV6-5	TRBJ2-3	TRBD2	.	CASRRGPSGGIYTQYF	TGTGCCAGCAGACGGGGACCTAGCGGGGGTATCTATACGCAGTATTTT
TRBV11-2	TRBJ2-5	.	.	CASSSGGGLWGETQYF	TGTGCCAGCAGCTCAGGCGGGGGCTTGTGGGGGGAGACCCAGTACTTC